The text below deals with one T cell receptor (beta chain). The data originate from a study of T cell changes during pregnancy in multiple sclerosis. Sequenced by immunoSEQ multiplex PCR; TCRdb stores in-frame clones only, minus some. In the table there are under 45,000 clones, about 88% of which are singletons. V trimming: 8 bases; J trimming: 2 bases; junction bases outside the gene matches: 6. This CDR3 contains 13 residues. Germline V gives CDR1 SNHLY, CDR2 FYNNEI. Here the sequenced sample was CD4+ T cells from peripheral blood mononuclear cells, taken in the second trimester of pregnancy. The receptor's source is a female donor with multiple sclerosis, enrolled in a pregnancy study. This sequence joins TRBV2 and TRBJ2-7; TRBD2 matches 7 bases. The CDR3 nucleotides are TGTGCCAGCCGGGGGGTAGCTACCTACGAGCAGTACTTC. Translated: CASRGVATYEQYF. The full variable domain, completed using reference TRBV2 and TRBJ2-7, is EPEVTQTPSHQVTQMGQEVILRCVPISNHLYFYWYRQILGQKVEFLVSFYNNEISEKSEIFDDQFSVERPDGSNFTLKIRSTKLEDSAMYFCASRGVATYEQYFGPGTRLTVT.